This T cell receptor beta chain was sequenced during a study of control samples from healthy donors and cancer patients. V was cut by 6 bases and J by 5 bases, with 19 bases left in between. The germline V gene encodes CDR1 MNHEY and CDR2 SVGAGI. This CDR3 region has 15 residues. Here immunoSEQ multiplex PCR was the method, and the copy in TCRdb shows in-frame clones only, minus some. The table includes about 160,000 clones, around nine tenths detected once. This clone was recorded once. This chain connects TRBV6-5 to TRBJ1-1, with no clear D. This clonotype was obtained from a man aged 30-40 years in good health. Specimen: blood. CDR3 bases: TGTGCCAGCAGGGTATTTAAGAGTCAACCTACTGAAGCTTTCTTT. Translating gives CASRVFKSQPTEAFF.